This T cell receptor (beta chain) stems from a study of shared clonotypes between healthy human individuals. Profiling relied on immunoSEQ multiplex PCR, and the TCRdb table lists in-frame clones only, not all of them. The sample holds roughly 500,000 clones, around 79% seen once. In germline, CDR1 is MDHEN, CDR2 SYDVKM. The CDR3 is made up of 14 amino acids. The ends lost 8 bases at V and 2 bases at J; junction bases unmatched: 4. This chain links TRBV28 with TRBJ2-7; 12 bases map to TRBD2. The receptor was isolated from a woman in her forties in good health. Some clones in this sample may be carry-over from other donors' samples. The sample comprised PBMCs. The CDR3 is CASLAGGRTYEQYF. CDR3 coding DNA: TGTGCCAGCCTAGCGGGAGGGAGGACCTACGAGCAGTACTTC.